The next 11 T cell receptor beta chains were all read from a single sample in a study of cytomegalovirus exposure and HLA in healthy donors. Primers for the PCR totalled 60 Vbeta and 13 Jbeta. Clones were read by immunoSEQ multiplex PCR, and TCRdb kept only the in-frame ones, dropping some. The sample carries some 150,000 clones, 81% recorded once. The sequencing input was PBMCs. Every receptor here comes from a woman under 30 in good health and CMV-seropositive.

In nucleotides, the CDR3 is TGTGCCAGCAGCTTGTCTAGCGCAAGCACAGATACGCAGTATTTT. Translation: CASSLSSASTDTQYF. V usage is TRBV5-8 and J usage is TRBJ2-3, with TRBD2 as a possible D gene (6 bases). Germline CDR1 and CDR2: SGHTS and YDEGEE. The CDR3 length is 15 residues. V was trimmed by 1 base and J by 0 bases, leaving 9 bases between them.

The chain employs TRBV7-9 and TRBJ1-1; D remains unclear. The CDR3 runs 14 residues. Looked up from germline, CDR1 is SEHNR and CDR2 is FQNEAQ (reference sequence). Trimming left V 3 bases short and J 0 bases short, with 8 bases between. CDR3 in amino acids: CASSLGSMNTEAFF. CDR3 in DNA: TGTGCCAGCAGCTTGGGCAGCATGAACACTGAAGCTTTCTTT.

V usage is TRBV18 and J usage is TRBJ2-3; TRBD1 aligns across 9 bases. CDR3 size: 16 residues. With V trimmed by 5 bases and J by 1 base, 7 bases remained unmatched. Germline V CDR1 and CDR2: KGHSH, LQKENI. For the CDR3, the DNA is TGTGCCAGCTCATCACAGGGGGCGCGCGGCACAGATACGCAGTATTTT. It encodes CASSSQGARGTDTQYF.

The V gene is TRBV11-3, the J gene TRBJ2-1; 10 bases align to TRBD2. Trimming took 4 bases from V and 7 from J; bases not matched to a gene: 10. CDR1 is SGHNT, CDR2 YENEEA, per germline. This CDR3 has 16 residues. The CDR3 sequence is CASSSRGLAGANEQFF. The CDR3 DNA sequence: TGTGCCAGCAGCTCCCGAGGGCTAGCGGGGGCGAATGAGCAGTTCTTC.

This sequence joins TRBV10-3 and TRBJ1-2; a possible D gene is TRBD1 (6 bases). The ends were cut back, 2 bases at V and 8 bases at J, with 12 bases in the middle. The CDR3 totals 13 residues. CDR1 ENHRY and CDR2 SYGVKD come from the germline V gene. CDR3 sequence (DNA): TGTGCCATCAGTGAGGAATACAGGGCGGGCTACACCTTC. This gives the protein CAISEEYRAGYTF.

This clone was detected only a few times. This chain links TRBV7-9 with TRBJ2-7; D unresolved. Germline CDR1 reads SEHNR; CDR2 reads FQNEAQ (reference sequence). The ends were cut back, 5 bases at V and 6 bases at J, with 14 bases in the middle. CDR3 size: 13 residues. The CDR3 DNA sequence: TGTGCCAGCAGCCATCAGGCATCGGTCGAGCAGTACTTC. It encodes CASSHQASVEQYF.

This chain links TRBV5-1 with TRBJ1-6; D is unclear. The germline V gene has CDR1 SGHRS and CDR2 YFSETQ. V dropped 4 bases and J dropped 3 bases, with 11 bases sitting between them. The CDR3 contains 15 residues. In DNA form, the CDR3 reads TGCGCCAGCAGCGAGGTAGGGAGCTATAATTCACCCCTCCACTTT. Translation: CASSEVGSYNSPLHF.

CDR3 residues: CASSGSAGELFF. CDR3 in DNA: TGTGCCAGCTCAGGGTCGGCCGGGGAGCTGTTTTTT. This chain uses TRBV7-9 with TRBJ2-2; tentative D call: TRBD1 (5 bases). V was pared by 8 bases and J by 6 bases, with 10 bases between. This CDR3 is 12 amino acids long. Germline lookup yields CDR1 SEHNR and CDR2 FQNEAQ (reference sequence).

The chain recombines TRBV28 with TRBJ2-7, with D hard to call. CDR1 and CDR2 from the germline V gene are MDHEN and SYDVKM. The CDR3 has 13 amino acids. The ends were cut back, 5 bases at V and 2 bases at J, with 10 bases in the middle. The CDR3 region is CASSRPLTYEQYF. For the CDR3, the DNA is TGTGCCAGCAGTCGCCCACTAACCTACGAGCAGTACTTC.

The rearrangement joins TRBV5-1 to TRBJ1-5; no definite D call. In germline, CDR1 is SGHRS, CDR2 YFSETQ. V was pared by 0 bases and J by 9 bases, with 13 bases between. The CDR3 is made up of 14 amino acids. The CDR3 here is CASSLAGGSGPQHF. DNA for the CDR3: TGCGCCAGCAGCTTGGCTGGCGGGTCTGGGCCCCAGCATTTT.

This clone was recorded only once. This chain connects TRBV15 to TRBJ1-5; D is perhaps TRBD1 (6 bases). Germline assignment: CDR1 LNHNV and CDR2 YYDKDF (reference sequence). The CDR3 has 14 amino acids. V was cut by 5 bases and J by 8 bases, with 16 bases left in between. The CDR3 DNA sequence: TGTGCCACCAGCGGGGGGGCGGGCTCCAAGCCCCAGCATTTT. It encodes CATSGGAGSKPQHF.